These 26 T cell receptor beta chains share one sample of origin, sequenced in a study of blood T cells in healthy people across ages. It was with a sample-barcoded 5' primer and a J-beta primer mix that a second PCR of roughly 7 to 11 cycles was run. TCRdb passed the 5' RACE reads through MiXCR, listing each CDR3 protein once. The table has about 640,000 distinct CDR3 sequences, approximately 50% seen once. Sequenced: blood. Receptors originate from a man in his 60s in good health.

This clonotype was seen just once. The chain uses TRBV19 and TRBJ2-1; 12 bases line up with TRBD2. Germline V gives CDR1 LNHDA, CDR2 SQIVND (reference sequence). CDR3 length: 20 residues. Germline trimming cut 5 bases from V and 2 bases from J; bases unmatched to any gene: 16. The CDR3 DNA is TGTGCCAGTAGTGTCCGCCCGCTGCTAGCGGGGGGGCGGGCCTACAATGAGCAGTTCTTC. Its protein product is CASSVRPLLAGGRAYNEQFF.

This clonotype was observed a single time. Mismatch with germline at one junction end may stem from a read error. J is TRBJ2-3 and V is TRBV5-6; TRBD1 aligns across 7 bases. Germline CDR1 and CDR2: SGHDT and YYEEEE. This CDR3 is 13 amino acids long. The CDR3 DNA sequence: TGTGCCTGCAGGAGACAGGGTGCAGATACGCAGTATTTT. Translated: CACRRQGADTQYF.

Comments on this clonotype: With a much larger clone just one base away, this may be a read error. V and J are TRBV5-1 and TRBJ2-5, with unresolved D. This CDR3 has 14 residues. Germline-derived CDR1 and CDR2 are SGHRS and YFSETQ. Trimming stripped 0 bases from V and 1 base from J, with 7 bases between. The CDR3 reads CASSLEDPQETQYF. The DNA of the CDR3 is TGCGCCAGCAGCTTGGAAGACCCCCAAGAGACCCAGTACTTC.

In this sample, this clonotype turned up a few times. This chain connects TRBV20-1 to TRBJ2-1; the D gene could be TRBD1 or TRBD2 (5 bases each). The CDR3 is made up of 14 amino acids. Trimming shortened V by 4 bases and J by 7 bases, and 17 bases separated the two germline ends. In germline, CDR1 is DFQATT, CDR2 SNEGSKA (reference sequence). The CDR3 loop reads CSANRDPPGNEQFF. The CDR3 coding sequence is TGCAGTGCTAACCGGGACCCCCCGGGAAATGAGCAGTTCTTC.

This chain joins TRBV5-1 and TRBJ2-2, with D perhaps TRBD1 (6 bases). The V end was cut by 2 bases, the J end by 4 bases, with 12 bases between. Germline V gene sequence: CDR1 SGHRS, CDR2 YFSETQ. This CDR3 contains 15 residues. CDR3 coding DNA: TGCGCCAGCAGCTTTCTTCAGGGGCCCACCGGGGAGCTGTTTTTT. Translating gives CASSFLQGPTGELFF. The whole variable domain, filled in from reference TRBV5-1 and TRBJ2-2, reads KAGVTQTPRYLIKTRGQQVTLSCSPISGHRSVSWYQQTPGQGLQFLFEYFSETQRNKGNFPGRFSGRQFSNSRSEMNVSTLELGDSALYLCASSFLQGPTGELFFGEGSRLTVL.

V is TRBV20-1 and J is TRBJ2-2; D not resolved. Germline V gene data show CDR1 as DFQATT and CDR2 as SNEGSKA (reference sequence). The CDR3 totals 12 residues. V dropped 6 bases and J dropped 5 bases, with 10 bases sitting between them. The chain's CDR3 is CSAPSLTGELFF. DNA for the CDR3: TGCAGTGCCCCGAGCCTAACCGGGGAGCTGTTTTTT.

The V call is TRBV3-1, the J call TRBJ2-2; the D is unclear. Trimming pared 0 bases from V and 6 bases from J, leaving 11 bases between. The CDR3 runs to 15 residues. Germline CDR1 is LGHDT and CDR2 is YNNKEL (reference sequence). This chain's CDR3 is CASSQDWGRPGELFF. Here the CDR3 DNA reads TGTGCCAGCAGCCAAGATTGGGGTAGGCCCGGGGAGCTGTTTTTT.

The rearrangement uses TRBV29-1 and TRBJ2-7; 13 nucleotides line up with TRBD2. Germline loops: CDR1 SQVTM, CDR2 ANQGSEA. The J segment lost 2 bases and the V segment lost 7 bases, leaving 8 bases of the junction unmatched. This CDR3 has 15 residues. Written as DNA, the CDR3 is TGCAGCGCCCGGACTAGCGGGGGAACCGCCTACGAGCAGTACTTC. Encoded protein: CSARTSGGTAYEQYF.

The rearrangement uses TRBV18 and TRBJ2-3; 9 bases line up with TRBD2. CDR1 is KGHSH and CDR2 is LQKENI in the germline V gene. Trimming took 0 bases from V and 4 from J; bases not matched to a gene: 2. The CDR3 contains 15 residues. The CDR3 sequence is CASSPPSGGSDTQYF. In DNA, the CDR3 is TGTGCCAGCTCACCACCTAGCGGGGGTTCAGATACGCAGTATTTT.

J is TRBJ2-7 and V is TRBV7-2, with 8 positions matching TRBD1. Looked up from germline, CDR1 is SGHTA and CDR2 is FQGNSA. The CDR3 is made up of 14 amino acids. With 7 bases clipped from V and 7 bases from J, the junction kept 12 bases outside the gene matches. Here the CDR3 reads CASNRGQACNEQYF. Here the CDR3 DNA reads TGTGCCAGCAACAGGGGACAGGCCTGCAATGAGCAGTACTTC. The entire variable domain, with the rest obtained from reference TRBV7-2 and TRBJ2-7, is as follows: GAGVSQSPSNKVTEKGKDVELRCDPISGHTALYWYRQSLGQGLEFLIYFQGNSAPDKSGLPSDRFSAERTGGSVSTLTIQRTQQEDSAVYLCASNRGQACNEQYFGPGTRLTVT.

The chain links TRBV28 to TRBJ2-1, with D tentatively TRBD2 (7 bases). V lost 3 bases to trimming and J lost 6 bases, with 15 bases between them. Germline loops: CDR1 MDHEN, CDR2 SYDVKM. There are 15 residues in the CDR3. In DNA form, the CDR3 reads TGTGCCAGCAGTTTGGGGGGGGCCCACCCCAATGAGCAGTTCTTC. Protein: CASSLGGAHPNEQFF.

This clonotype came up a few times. In nucleotides, the CDR3 is TGCGCCAGCACCCTGGGACTAGCGGCCTCCTACAATGAGCAGTTCTTC. This encodes CASTLGLAASYNEQFF. The chain is built from TRBV5-1 and TRBJ2-1; 11 nucleotides line up with TRBD2. The CDR3 spans 16 residues. Germline CDR1 and CDR2: SGHRS and YFSETQ. Trimming removed 6 bases from V and 0 bases from J; junction bases left unmatched: 5.

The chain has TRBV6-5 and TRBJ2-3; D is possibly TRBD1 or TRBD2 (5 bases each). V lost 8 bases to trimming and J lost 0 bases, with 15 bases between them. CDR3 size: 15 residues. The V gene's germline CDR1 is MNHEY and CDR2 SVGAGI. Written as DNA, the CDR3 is TGTGCCAGCGGCCCGGGGACGCCAAGCACAGATACGCAGTATTTT. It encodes CASGPGTPSTDTQYF.

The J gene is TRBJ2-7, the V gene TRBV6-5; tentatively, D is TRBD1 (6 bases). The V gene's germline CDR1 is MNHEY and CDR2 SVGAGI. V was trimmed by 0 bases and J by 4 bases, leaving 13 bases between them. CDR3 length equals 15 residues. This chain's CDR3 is CASSYSITGWYEQYF. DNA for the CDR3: TGTGCCAGCAGTTACTCGATAACAGGGTGGTACGAGCAGTACTTC.

CDR3 in DNA: TGTGCCAGCAGTACCCCGGGACAGAAAGAGACCCAGTACTTC. Protein sequence: CASSTPGQKETQYF. The rearrangement uses TRBV6-2 or TRBV6-3 and TRBJ2-5; 7 bases agree with TRBD1. V shed 5 bases, J shed 3 bases, and the junction held 6 bases outside the gene matches. CDR1 is MNHEY and CDR2 is SVGEGT in the germline V gene. The CDR3 is 14 residues long.

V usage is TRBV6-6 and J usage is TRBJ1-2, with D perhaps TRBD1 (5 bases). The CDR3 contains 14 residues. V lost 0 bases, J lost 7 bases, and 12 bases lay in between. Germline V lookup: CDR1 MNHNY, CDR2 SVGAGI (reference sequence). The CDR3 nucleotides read TGTGCCAGCAGTTACTCGGCGGGGGAGTCTGGCTACACCTTC. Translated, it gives CASSYSAGESGYTF.

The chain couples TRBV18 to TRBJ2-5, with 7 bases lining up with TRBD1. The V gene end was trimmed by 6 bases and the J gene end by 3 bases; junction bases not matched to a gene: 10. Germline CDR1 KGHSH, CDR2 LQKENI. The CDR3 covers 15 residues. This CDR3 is CASSHPTGSKETQYF. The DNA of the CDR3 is TGTGCCAGCTCGCACCCGACAGGGTCGAAAGAGACCCAGTACTTC.

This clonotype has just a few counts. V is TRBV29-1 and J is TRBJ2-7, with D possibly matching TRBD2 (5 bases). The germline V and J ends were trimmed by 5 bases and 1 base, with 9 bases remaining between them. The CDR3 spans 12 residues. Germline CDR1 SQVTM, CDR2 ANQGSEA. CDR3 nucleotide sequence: TGCAGCGTTTCAAGCGGTTCCTACGAGCAGTACTTC. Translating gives CSVSSGSYEQYF.

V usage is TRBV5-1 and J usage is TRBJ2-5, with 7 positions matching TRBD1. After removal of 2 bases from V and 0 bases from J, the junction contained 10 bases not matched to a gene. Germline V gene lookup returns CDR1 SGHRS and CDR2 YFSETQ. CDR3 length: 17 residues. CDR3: CASSFDTGTAYQETQYF. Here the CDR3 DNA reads TGCGCCAGCAGCTTCGACACCGGGACAGCGTACCAAGAGACCCAGTACTTC.

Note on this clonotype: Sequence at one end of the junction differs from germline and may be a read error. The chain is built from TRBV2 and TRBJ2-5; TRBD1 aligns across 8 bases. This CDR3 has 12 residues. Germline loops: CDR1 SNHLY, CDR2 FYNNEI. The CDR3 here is CAGRQGQETQYF. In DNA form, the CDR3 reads TGTGCCGGCAGACAGGGGCAAGAGACCCAGTACTTC.

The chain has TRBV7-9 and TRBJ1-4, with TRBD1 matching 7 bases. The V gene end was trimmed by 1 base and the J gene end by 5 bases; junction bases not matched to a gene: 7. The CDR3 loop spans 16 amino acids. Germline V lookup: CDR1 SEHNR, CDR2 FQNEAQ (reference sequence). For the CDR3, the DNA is TGTGCCAGCAGCTTAGGGGACCGGGACAGAAATGAAAAACTGTTTTTT. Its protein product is CASSLGDRDRNEKLFF.

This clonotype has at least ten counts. Written as DNA, the CDR3 is TGTGCCAGCAGTTACGGGCAGGAGAAGGAGACCCAGTACTTC. As protein: CASSYGQEKETQYF. The V gene is TRBV6-6, the J gene TRBJ2-5; no definite D call. V was clipped by 2 bases and J by 5 bases, with 12 bases between them. Germline assignment: CDR1 MNHNY and CDR2 SVGAGI (reference sequence). The CDR3 covers 14 residues.

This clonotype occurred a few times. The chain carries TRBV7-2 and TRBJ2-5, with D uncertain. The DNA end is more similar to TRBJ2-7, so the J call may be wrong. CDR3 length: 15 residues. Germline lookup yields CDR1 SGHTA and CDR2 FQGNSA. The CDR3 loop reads CASSLTPGTFYEQYF. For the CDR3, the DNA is TGTGCCAGCAGCTTAACCCCCGGAACCTTCTACGAGCAGTACTTC.

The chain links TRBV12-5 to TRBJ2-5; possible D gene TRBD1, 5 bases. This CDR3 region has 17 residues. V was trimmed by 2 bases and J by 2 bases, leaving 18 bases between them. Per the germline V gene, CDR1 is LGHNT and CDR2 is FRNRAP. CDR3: CASGLRAGAGFQETQYF. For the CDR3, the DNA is TGTGCTAGTGGTTTGCGGGCTGGAGCAGGGTTTCAAGAGACCCAGTACTTC.

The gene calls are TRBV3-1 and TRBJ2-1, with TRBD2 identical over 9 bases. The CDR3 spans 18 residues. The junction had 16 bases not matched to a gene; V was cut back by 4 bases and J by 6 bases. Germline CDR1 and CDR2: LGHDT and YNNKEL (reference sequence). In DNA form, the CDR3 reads TGTGCCAGCAGCCGCCTTCCCCTTAGCGCGGGGGGGACCAATGAGCAGTTCTTC. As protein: CASSRLPLSAGGTNEQFF.

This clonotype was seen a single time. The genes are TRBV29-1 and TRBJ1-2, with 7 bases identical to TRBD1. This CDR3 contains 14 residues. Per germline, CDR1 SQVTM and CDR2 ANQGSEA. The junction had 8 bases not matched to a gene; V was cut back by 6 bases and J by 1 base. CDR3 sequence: CSVTGTAFNYGYTF. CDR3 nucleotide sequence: TGCAGCGTAACCGGGACAGCTTTTAACTATGGCTACACCTTC.